The 15 T cell receptor beta chains given below trace back to one sample, sequenced in a study of blood T cell repertoires in COVID-19. Generated by immunoSEQ multiplex PCR, the TCRdb table keeps only in-frame clones and is missing some. Of approximately 170,000 clones detected, approximately 80% appear once; the ten largest clones hold 14%. The sample taken for sequencing was peripheral blood. The receptors originated from a woman between 70 and 85 years old with COVID-19, enrolled during active disease.

The chain has TRBV3-1 (or the pseudogene TRBV3-2) and TRBJ2-1, with a possible D match to TRBD1 (5 bases). The germline CDR1 and CDR2 sequences are LGHDT and YNNKEL (reference sequence). With 4 bases removed from V and 6 bases from J, the gap between germline ends came to 19 bases. The CDR3 extends over 16 amino acids. Here the CDR3 reads CASSRSQGVNINEQFF. CDR3 bases: TGTGCCAGCAGCCGATCCCAAGGGGTTAATATCAATGAGCAGTTCTTC.

The chain is built from TRBV10-1 and TRBJ2-2, with a possible D match to TRBD2 (6 bases). Trimming took 5 bases from V and 0 from J, leaving 10 bases between them. CDR3 size: 15 residues. Germline lookup yields CDR1 WNHNN and CDR2 SYGVQD (reference sequence). CDR3 in DNA: TGCGCCAGCAGTCCCGGGACTGCGAACACCGGGGAGCTGTTTTTT. Protein product: CASSPGTANTGELFF.

This rearrangement joins TRBV24-1 to TRBJ1-1; 10 nucleotides align to TRBD1. CDR3 size: 14 residues. Looked up from germline, CDR1 is KGHDR and CDR2 is SFDVKD. V was clipped by 6 bases and J by 3 bases; unmatched bases: 3. The DNA of the CDR3 is TGTGCCACCAGTCCCGGACAGGGGGACACTGAAGCTTTCTTT. Encoded protein: CATSPGQGDTEAFF.

This chain uses TRBV2 with TRBJ2-7, with 7 bases aligning to TRBD2. With V trimmed by 5 bases and J by 2 bases, 6 bases remained unmatched. Germline V lookup: CDR1 SNHLY, CDR2 FYNNEI. CDR3 length: 14 amino acids. The CDR3 DNA is TGTGCCAGCAGTATCGGGGGAGGGACCTACGAGCAGTACTTC. It yields the protein CASSIGGGTYEQYF.

The table lists this clone with a count of one. The chain is built from TRBV30 and TRBJ2-2; 10 positions agree with TRBD1. This CDR3 comprises 16 residues. The germline V gene encodes CDR1 GTSNPN and CDR2 SVGIG (reference sequence). The J segment lost 6 bases and the V segment lost 0 bases, leaving 7 bases of the junction unmatched. CDR3 amino acids: CAWSVQWTGGAGELFF. CDR3 coding DNA: TGTGCCTGGAGTGTACAATGGACAGGGGGAGCCGGGGAGCTGTTTTTT.

V gene TRBV28 combines with J gene TRBJ2-1; no definite D call. Germline CDR1 MDHEN, CDR2 SYDVKM. The CDR3 is 14 residues long. Trimming stripped 5 bases from V and 2 bases from J, with 10 bases between. CDR3 coding DNA: TGTGCCAGCAGTGACACGTCAACCTACAATGAGCAGTTCTTC. It is translated as CASSDTSTYNEQFF. The full variable domain, its missing parts supplied by reference TRBV28 and TRBJ2-1, is DVKVTQSSRYLVKRTGEKVFLECVQDMDHENMFWYRQDPGLGLRLIYFSYDVKMKEKGDIPEGYSVSREKKERFSLILESASTNQTSMYLCASSDTSTYNEQFFGPGTRLTVL.

CDR3 in DNA: TGTGCCAGCAGCCTGGCGGAGACCTCCTACGAGCAGTACTTC. This codes for CASSLAETSYEQYF. V is TRBV7-9 and J is TRBJ2-7; D call uncertain. Per the germline V gene, CDR1 is SEHNR and CDR2 is FQNEAQ (reference sequence). CDR3 length equals 14 residues. Trimming cost V 5 bases and J 0 bases, with 11 bases left between them.

This clone was seen once. V and J are TRBV2 and TRBJ1-1, with D possibly being TRBD1 (5 bases). The CDR3 covers 13 residues. Germline V gene data show CDR1 as SNHLY and CDR2 as FYNNEI. V was trimmed by 8 bases and J by 11 bases, leaving 21 bases between them. CDR3 loop: CASLSTRQLGAFF. The CDR3 coding sequence is TGTGCCAGCCTATCTACCCGACAGCTCGGGGCTTTCTTT. Full variable domain (remainder filled in from reference TRBV2 and TRBJ1-1): EPEVTQTPSHQVTQMGQEVILRCVPISNHLYFYWYRQILGQKVEFLVSFYNNEISEKSEIFDDQFSVERPDGSNFTLKIRSTKLEDSAMYFCASLSTRQLGAFFGQGTRLTVV.

This clone has a handful of counts. The rearrangement links TRBV27 to TRBJ1-5; 8 bases are a match to TRBD1. Unmatched junction bases numbered 2, after V lost 3 bases and J lost 7 bases. Germline V CDR1 and CDR2: MNHEY, SMNVEV (reference sequence). This CDR3 spans 13 amino acids. In nucleotides, the CDR3 is TGTGCCAGCAGTTTTCGACAGGGGCAGCCCCAGCATTTT. This codes for CASSFRQGQPQHF.

This clone was seen once. The J gene is TRBJ1-5, the V gene TRBV28; 7 bases fit TRBD1. Germline V gene lookup returns CDR1 MDHEN and CDR2 SYDVKM. The V gene end was trimmed by 5 bases and the J gene end by 4 bases; junction bases not matched to a gene: 5. The CDR3 spans 14 residues. CDR3 bases: TGTGCCAGCAGTCGGACAGGACTAAATCAGCCCCAGCATTTT. Protein sequence: CASSRTGLNQPQHF.

This chain links TRBV28 with TRBJ2-5; D gene ambiguous. Germline V lookup: CDR1 MDHEN, CDR2 SYDVKM. This CDR3 contains 12 residues. Trimming pared 7 bases from V and 1 base from J, leaving 7 bases between. The CDR3 DNA reads TGTGCCAGCACCAGGCCCCAAGAGACCCAGTACTTC. This gives the protein CASTRPQETQYF.

V is TRBV2 and J is TRBJ2-2, with 10 bases fitting TRBD2. The V segment lost 8 bases and the J segment 2 bases; nucleotides outside the gene matches: 5. The CDR3 is 15 residues long. Germline V gene lookup returns CDR1 SNHLY and CDR2 FYNNEI. CDR3 protein: CASRRTSGNTGELFF. The CDR3 nucleotides are TGTGCCAGCCGCAGGACTAGCGGAAACACCGGGGAGCTGTTTTTT.

This chain links TRBV7-3 with TRBJ2-1; 9 bases fit TRBD1. The CDR3 contains 15 residues. V lost 4 bases, J lost 6 bases, and 7 bases stayed unmatched. Germline V gives CDR1 SGHTA, CDR2 FQGTGA. Here the CDR3 DNA reads TGTGCCAGCAGCTCACCGGGACAGGGTGGCAATGAGCAGTTCTTC. Translated, it gives CASSSPGQGGNEQFF.

V usage is TRBV30 and J usage is TRBJ1-1, with D possibly TRBD1 on 5 matching bases. The length of the CDR3 is 14 residues. The V gene lost 4 bases and the J gene lost 5 bases, with 17 bases spanning the gap. Germline V gene lookup returns CDR1 GTSNPN and CDR2 SVGIG (reference sequence). The CDR3 sequence: CAWTIVGTGTEAFF. DNA of the CDR3: TGTGCCTGGACCATTGTAGGCACAGGAACTGAAGCTTTCTTT.

The J gene is TRBJ2-7, the V gene TRBV11-2, with 7 nucleotides matching TRBD2. From germline, CDR1 is SGHAT and CDR2 FQNNGV. The CDR3 covers 15 residues. Trimming removed 5 bases from V and 0 bases from J; junction bases left unmatched: 7. The CDR3 region has the DNA TGTGCCAGCAGCCTAATAAGCGGGGCCTCCTACGAGCAGTACTTC. As protein: CASSLISGASYEQYF.